The rows below give T cell receptor beta chains drawn from one sample of a study of blood T cell repertoires in COVID-19. Generated by immunoSEQ multiplex PCR, the TCRdb table keeps only in-frame clones and is missing some. The data show under 450,000 clones, about nine tenths seen once. Sequenced sample: peripheral blood. These receptors were obtained from a woman aged 45-65 years with COVID-19, enrolled during active disease. CDR3s include the opening cysteine and the closing phenylalanine or tryptophan. D genes are given only for firm matches. Size is omitted from some rows. Given values are once, few, many or a class for expanded clones.

CDR3aa	CDR3nt	abundance	j_gene	v_gene	d_gene
CASSHGQGSEQYF	TGTGCCAGCAGCCACGGACAGGGGAGCGAGCAGTACTTC	-	TRBJ2-7	TRBV13	TRBD1
CASSDPYEDEQYF	TGTGCCAGCAGCGATCCTTATGAGGACGAGCAGTACTTC	-	TRBJ2-7	TRBV7-9	-
CASSLDRDRVNTEAFF	TGTGCCAGCAGCTTGGACCGGGACAGGGTTAACACTGAAGCTTTCTTT	few	TRBJ1-1	TRBV5-4	TRBD1
CACLGQTYYGYTF	TGTGCCTGTTTAGGACAGACATACTATGGCTACACCTTC	-	TRBJ1-2	TRBV30	-
CASSHRDRPPEAFF	TGTGCCAGCAGTCACCGGGACAGGCCCCCTGAAGCTTTCTTT	once	TRBJ1-1	TRBV27	TRBD1
CASSIQGVRGEAFF	TGTGCCAGCAGTATCCAGGGGGTCCGAGGTGAAGCTTTCTTT	few	TRBJ1-1	TRBV28	TRBD1
CASTTSRFRVGRTEAFF	TGTGCCAGCACGACTTCCCGATTCAGGGTAGGGAGGACTGAAGCTTTCTTT	-	TRBJ1-1	TRBV3-1/TRBV3-2	-
CASSEWRQGANEQFF	TGTGCCAGCAGTGAATGGAGACAGGGGGCCAATGAGCAGTTCTTC	-	TRBJ2-1	TRBV25-1	TRBD1
CASSQQIPAYEQYF	TGTGCCAGCAGTCAACAGATACCCGCCTACGAGCAGTACTTC	-	TRBJ2-7	TRBV4-2	-
CASSPREGPQHF	TGTGCCAGCAGTCCGAGGGAGGGGCCCCAGCATTTT	-	TRBJ1-5	TRBV6-5	-
CASSGGLALSYNEQFF	TGTGCCAGCAGCGGGGGACTAGCGCTCTCCTACAATGAGCAGTTCTTC	-	TRBJ2-1	TRBV9	TRBD2
CASYSGGARVGYTF	TGTGCCAGTTACTCAGGGGGCGCACGGGTCGGCTACACCTTC	-	TRBJ1-2	TRBV19	TRBD1
CASNTGATDTQYF	TGTGCCAGTAATACAGGGGCCACAGATACGCAGTATTTT	-	TRBJ2-3	TRBV19	TRBD1
CASSEMAGGFDTQYF	TGTGCCAGCAGTGAAATGGCGGGGGGGTTCGATACGCAGTATTTT	-	TRBJ2-3	TRBV2	TRBD2
CASYLGGATKNTGELFF	TGCGCCAGCTACCTGGGAGGGGCCACAAAGAACACCGGGGAGCTGTTTTTT	-	TRBJ2-2	TRBV5-1	TRBD2
CAWTLDRGPYEQYF	TGTGCCTGGACCCTGGACAGGGGTCCCTACGAGCAGTACTTC	-	TRBJ2-7	TRBV30	TRBD1
CASSERRASTDTQYF	TGTGCCAGCAGTGAAAGGCGGGCGAGCACAGATACGCAGTATTTT	-	TRBJ2-3	TRBV2	-
CASSFEGPQHF	TGTGCCAGCAGTTTTGAGGGGCCCCAGCATTTT	-	TRBJ1-5	TRBV12-3/TRBV12-4	-
CATSDPHRANDGYTF	TGTGCCACCAGTGACCCCCACAGGGCCAACGATGGCTACACCTTC	-	TRBJ1-2	TRBV24-1	-
CASSLTGGVEQYF	TGTGCCAGCAGCCTGACAGGGGGAGTGGAGCAGTACTTC	-	TRBJ2-7	TRBV6-5	TRBD1
CASSWQGRAAGYTF	TGTGCCAGCAGTTGGCAGGGCCGAGCCGCTGGCTACACCTTC	few	TRBJ1-2	TRBV7-9	-
CASSEVFTYEQYF	TGTGCCAGCAGTGAAGTTTTTACCTACGAGCAGTACTTC	-	TRBJ2-7	TRBV6-1	-
CASRPAARRTEAFF	TGTGCCAGCAGACCCGCGGCCCGCCGAACTGAAGCTTTCTTT	-	TRBJ1-1	TRBV27	-
CSARDRAYEQYF	TGCAGCGCCCGGGACAGGGCCTACGAGCAGTACTTC	-	TRBJ2-7	TRBV29-1	TRBD1
CASKLQADTQYF	TGTGCCAGCAAGCTACAGGCAGATACGCAGTATTTT	once	TRBJ2-3	TRBV2	-
CASSLGRVNTEAFF	TGTGCCAGCAGCTTAGGCAGGGTGAACACTGAAGCTTTCTTT	-	TRBJ1-1	TRBV7-2	-
CASSLNQGSRHTEAFF	TGTGCCAGCAGCTTAAATCAGGGATCACGGCACACTGAAGCTTTCTTT	-	TRBJ1-1	TRBV7-9	-
CSVEDRKGGEQFF	TGCAGCGTTGAAGATAGGAAGGGCGGGGAGCAGTTCTTC	-	TRBJ2-1	TRBV29-1	-
CASSSQTGTPEAFF	TGTGCCAGCAGCTCTCAAACAGGGACGCCTGAAGCTTTCTTT	-	TRBJ1-1	TRBV9	-
CASSRTGYGYTF	TGTGCCAGTAGTCGGACAGGGTATGGCTACACCTTC	-	TRBJ1-2	TRBV19	TRBD1
CASSEDGGKETQYF	TGTGCCAGCAGTGAAGACGGCGGGAAGGAGACCCAGTACTTC	-	TRBJ2-5	TRBV6-1	-
CASSQAGGGYTF	TGTGCCAGCAGCCAAGCGGGGGGAGGCTACACCTTC	-	TRBJ1-2	TRBV3-1/TRBV3-2	-
CASRSTGGQGFDGYTF	TGCGCCAGCCGCTCCACGGGGGGACAGGGATTCGATGGCTACACCTTC	-	TRBJ1-2	TRBV4-1	TRBD1
CASSGGQGDEKLFF	TGTGCCAGCAGTGGGGGACAGGGGGATGAAAAACTGTTTTTT	few	TRBJ1-4	TRBV2	TRBD1
CASSGEYEQYF	TGTGCCAGCAGTGGGGAGTACGAGCAGTACTTC	-	TRBJ2-7	TRBV2	-
CASSWTGRQETQYF	TGTGCCAGCAGTTGGACAGGGAGGCAAGAGACCCAGTACTTC	few	TRBJ2-5	TRBV2	TRBD1
CASSFGGQETQYF	TGTGCCAGCAGCTTTGGCGGACAAGAGACCCAGTACTTC	-	TRBJ2-5	TRBV7-9	-
CAISESEDGRQPQHF	TGTGCCATCAGTGAGTCGGAGGATGGGCGACAGCCCCAGCATTTT	-	TRBJ1-5	TRBV10-3	-
CSTRPGGGADTEAFF	TGCAGCACTCGACCGGGAGGGGGCGCGGACACTGAAGCTTTCTTT	-	TRBJ1-1	TRBV29-1	TRBD1
CSASPGGQTYEQYF	TGCAGTGCTAGTCCCGGGGGGCAAACCTACGAGCAGTACTTC	-	TRBJ2-7	TRBV20-1	-
CASSQSRLAGESEQFF	TGCGCCAGCAGTCAGTCAAGACTAGCGGGGGAGTCTGAGCAGTTCTTC	once	TRBJ2-1	TRBV23-1	TRBD2
CASSQTGGNQPQHF	TGCGCCAGCAGCCAGACAGGGGGCAATCAGCCCCAGCATTTT	few	TRBJ1-5	TRBV5-1	TRBD1
CSVEDTTFTDTQYF	TGCAGCGTCGAGGACACAACGTTCACAGATACGCAGTATTTT	-	TRBJ2-3	TRBV29-1	-
CAWNYRVF	TGTGCCTGGAATTATCGGGTCTTT	-	TRBJ1-1	TRBV30	-
CASSDSRSPINGYTF	TGCGCCAGCAGTGATTCGCGATCCCCAATCAATGGCTACACCTTC	-	TRBJ1-2	TRBV10-1	-